This T cell receptor beta chain is from a study of T-cell reconstitution after alpha-beta-depleted transplantation in children. Construction of the TCRbeta library involved unique molecular identifiers. TCRdb redid the calling of the PCR reads with MiXCR, one entry per CDR3 protein. The profile shows roughly 350,000 distinct CDR3 sequences, over 9% of them singletons. There are 18 residues in the CDR3. Germline trimming cut 0 bases from V and 0 bases from J; bases unmatched to any gene: 7. Germline V gene lookup returns CDR1 SGHTA and CDR2 FQGTGA. This clonotype has more than one count but fewer than ten.

The receptor was isolated from a human donor who donated a stem cell graft to a child with acute lymphoblastic leukemia. This rearrangement joins TRBV7-3 to TRBJ2-1; 8 bases align to TRBD2. Sequences were derived from PBMCs from the stem cell graft donor, sampled from the stem cell graft. CDR3 nucleotide sequence: TGTGCCAGCAGCTTAACCGCGGGAGGTTTCAGCTCCTACAATGAGCAGTTCTTC. Encoded protein: CASSLTAGGFSSYNEQFF.